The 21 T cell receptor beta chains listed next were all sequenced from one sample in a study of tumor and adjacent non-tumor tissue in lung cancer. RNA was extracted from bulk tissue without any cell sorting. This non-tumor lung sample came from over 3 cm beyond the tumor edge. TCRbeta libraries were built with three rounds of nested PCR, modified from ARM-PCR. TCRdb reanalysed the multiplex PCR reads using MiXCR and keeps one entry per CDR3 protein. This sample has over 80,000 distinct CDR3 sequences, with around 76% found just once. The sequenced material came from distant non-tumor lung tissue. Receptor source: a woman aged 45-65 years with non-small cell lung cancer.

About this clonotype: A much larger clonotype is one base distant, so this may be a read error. CDR3 DNA sequence: TGCAGTGCTAGCCTAGGGACTAGCTGGTGGAACAATGAGCAGTTCTTC. This sequence encodes CSASLGTSWWNNEQFF. The chain recombines TRBV20-1 with TRBJ2-1; 9 bases map to TRBD2. CDR1 is DFQATT and CDR2 is SNEGSKA in the germline V gene (reference sequence). CDR3 length: 16 residues. J was trimmed by 5 bases and V by 3 bases; bases with no gene match: 11.

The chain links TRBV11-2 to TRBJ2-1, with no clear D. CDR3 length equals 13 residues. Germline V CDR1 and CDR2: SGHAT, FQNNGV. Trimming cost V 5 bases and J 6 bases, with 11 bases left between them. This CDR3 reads CASSLAASNEQFF. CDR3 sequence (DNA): TGTGCCAGCAGCCTGGCGGCTTCCAATGAGCAGTTCTTC.

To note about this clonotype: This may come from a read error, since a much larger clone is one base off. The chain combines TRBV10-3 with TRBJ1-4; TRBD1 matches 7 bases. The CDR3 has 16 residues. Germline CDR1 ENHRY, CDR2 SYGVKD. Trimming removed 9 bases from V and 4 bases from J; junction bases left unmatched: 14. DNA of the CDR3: TGTGCCATAAGGGGGCGCAGGGAGGGACTTAATGAAAAACTGTTTTTT. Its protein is CAIRGRREGLNEKLFF.

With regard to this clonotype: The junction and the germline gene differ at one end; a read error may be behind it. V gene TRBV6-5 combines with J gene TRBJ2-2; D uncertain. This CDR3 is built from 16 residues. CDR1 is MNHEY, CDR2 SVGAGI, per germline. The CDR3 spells CASSHGSLGNTGQLFF. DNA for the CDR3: TGTGCCAGCAGTCATGGGTCCCTAGGCAACACCGGGCAGCTGTTTTTT.

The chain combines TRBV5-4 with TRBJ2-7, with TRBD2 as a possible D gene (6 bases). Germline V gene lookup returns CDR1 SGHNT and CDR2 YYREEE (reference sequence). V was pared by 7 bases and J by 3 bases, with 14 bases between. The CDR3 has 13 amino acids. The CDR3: CASRTRGGYEQYF. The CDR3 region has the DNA TGTGCCAGCCGGACAAGGGGAGGCTACGAGCAGTACTTC.

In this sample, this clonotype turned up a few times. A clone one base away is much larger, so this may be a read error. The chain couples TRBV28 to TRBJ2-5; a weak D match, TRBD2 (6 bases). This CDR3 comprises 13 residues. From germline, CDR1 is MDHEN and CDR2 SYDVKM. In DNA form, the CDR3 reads TGTGCCACGGGGGAGCGCAACCAAGGGACCCAGTACTTC. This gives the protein CATGERNQGTQYF.

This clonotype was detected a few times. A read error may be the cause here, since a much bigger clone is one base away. The CDR3 DNA sequence: TGTGCCAGCAGCTTGGTGCAGGCCTATGGGGAGACCCAGCACTTC. It specifies CASSLVQAYGETQHF. The rearrangement links TRBV5-6 to TRBJ2-5, with D maybe TRBD2 (5 bases). This CDR3 has 15 amino acids. Germline V gene sequence: CDR1 SGHDT, CDR2 YYEEEE.

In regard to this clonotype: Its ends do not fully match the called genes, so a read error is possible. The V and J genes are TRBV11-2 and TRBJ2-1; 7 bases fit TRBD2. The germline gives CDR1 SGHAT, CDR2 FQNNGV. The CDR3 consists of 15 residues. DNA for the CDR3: TGTGCCAGCATCTTAGAAGCTAGAGGGAGGGCAGAGCAGTTCTTC. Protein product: CASILEARGRAEQFF.

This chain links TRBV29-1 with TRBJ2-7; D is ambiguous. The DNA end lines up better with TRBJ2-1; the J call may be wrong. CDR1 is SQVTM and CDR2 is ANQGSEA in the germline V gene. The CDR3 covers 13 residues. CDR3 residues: CSVEGIGSYEQFF. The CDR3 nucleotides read TGCAGCGTTGAGGGGATAGGGTCCTACGAGCAGTTCTTC.

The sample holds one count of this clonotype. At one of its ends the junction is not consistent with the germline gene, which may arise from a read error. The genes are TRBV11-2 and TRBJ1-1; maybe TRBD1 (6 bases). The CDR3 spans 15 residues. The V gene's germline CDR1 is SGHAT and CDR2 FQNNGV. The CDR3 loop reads CGSSIEPGANTEAFF. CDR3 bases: TGTGGCAGCAGCATAGAGCCGGGGGCGAACACTGAAGCTTTCTTC.

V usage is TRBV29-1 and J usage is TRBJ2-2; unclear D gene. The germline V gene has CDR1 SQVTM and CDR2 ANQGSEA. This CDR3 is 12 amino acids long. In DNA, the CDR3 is TGCGACGTTGGAGATTTCACCGGGGAGCTGTTTTTT. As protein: CDVGDFTGELFF.

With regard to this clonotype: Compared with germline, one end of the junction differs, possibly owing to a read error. DNA for the CDR3: TGTGTCAGCAGCTTGGAGAGTACTACCTACGAGCAGTACTTC. Translation gives CVSSLESTTYEQYF. The chain links TRBV11-2 to TRBJ2-7; no definite D call. CDR3 length: 14 residues. Germline-derived CDR1 and CDR2 are SGHAT and FQNNGV.

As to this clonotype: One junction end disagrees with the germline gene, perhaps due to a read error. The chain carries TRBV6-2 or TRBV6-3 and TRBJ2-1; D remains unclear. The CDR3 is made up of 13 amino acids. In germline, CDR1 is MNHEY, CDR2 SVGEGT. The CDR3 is CANSYSIRYERFF. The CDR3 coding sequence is TGTGCCAACAGTTACTCGATTCGCTATGAGCGGTTCTTC.

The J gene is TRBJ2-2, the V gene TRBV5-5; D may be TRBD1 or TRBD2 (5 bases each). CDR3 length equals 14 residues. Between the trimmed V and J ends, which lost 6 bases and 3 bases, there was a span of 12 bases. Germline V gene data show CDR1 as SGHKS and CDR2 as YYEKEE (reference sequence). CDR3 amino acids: CASNPGRYTGELFF. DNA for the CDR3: TGTGCCAGCAATCCGGGACGATACACCGGGGAGCTGTTTTTT.

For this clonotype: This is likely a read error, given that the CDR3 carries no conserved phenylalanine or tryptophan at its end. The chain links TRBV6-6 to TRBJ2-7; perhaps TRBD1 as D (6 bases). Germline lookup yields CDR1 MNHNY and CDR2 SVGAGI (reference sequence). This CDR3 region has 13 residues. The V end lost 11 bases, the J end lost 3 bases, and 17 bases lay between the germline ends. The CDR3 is CAAQGTRVYEQYL. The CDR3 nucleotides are TGTGCCGCCCAAGGGACAAGGGTCTACGAGCAGTACTTG.

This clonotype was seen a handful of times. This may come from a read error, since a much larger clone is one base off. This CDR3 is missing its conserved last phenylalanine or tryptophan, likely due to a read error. CDR3 DNA sequence: TGCGCCAGCAGCCAAGAGGGCGCCGGAAACCAAGAGACCCAGTACCTC. Protein product: CASSQEGAGNQETQYL. The V call is TRBV4-1, the J call TRBJ2-5; unclear D gene. Germline V gene lookup returns CDR1 MGHRA and CDR2 YSYEKL. CDR3 length: 16 amino acids. V was clipped by 0 bases and J by 0 bases, with 11 bases between them.

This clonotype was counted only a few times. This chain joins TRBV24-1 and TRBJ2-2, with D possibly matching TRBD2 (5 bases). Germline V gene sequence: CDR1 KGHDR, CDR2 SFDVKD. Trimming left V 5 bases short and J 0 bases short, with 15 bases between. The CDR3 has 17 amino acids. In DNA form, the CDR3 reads TGTGCCACCAGTGTCCTGACTAACGGGACGAACACCGGGGAGCTGTTTTTT. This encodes CATSVLTNGTNTGELFF.

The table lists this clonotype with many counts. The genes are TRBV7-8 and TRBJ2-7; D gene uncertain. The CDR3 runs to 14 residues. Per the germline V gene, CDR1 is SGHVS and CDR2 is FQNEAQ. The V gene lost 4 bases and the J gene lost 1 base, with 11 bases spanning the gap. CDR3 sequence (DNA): TGTGCCAGCAGCTCCCTGGACGGTTCCTACGAGCAGTACTTC. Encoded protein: CASSSLDGSYEQYF.

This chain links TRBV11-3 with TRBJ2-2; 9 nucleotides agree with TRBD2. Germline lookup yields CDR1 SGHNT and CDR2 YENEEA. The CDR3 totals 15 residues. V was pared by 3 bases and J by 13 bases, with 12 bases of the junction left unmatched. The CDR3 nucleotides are TGTGCCAGCAGCTTTAGCGGGAGCGGCACCGGTGTGCTGTTTTTT. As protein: CASSFSGSGTGVLFF.

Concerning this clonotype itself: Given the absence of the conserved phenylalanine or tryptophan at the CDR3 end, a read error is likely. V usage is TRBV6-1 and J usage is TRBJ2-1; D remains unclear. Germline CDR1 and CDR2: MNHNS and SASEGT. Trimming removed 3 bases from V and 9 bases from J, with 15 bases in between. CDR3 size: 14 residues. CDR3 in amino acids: CASSERWKLAEQFL. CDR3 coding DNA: TGTGCCAGCAGTGAGAGGTGGAAATTGGCTGAGCAGTTCCTC.

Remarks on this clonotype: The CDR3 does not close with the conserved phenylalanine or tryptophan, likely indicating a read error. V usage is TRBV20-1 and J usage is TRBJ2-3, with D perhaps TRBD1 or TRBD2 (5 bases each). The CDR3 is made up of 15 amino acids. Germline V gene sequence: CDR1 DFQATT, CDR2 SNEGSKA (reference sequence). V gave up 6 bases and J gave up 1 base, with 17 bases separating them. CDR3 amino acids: CSALDPGRGTDTQYI. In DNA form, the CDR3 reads TGCAGTGCACTGGACCCGGGGCGGGGCACAGATACGCAGTATATT.